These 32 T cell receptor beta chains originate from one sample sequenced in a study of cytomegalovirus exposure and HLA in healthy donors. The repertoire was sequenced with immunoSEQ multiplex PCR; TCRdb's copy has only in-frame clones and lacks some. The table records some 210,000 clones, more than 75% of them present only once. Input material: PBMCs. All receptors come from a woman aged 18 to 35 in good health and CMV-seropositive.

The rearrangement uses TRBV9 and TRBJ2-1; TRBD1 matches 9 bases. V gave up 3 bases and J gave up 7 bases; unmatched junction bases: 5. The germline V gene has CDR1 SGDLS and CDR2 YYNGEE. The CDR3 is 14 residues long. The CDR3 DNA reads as TGTGCCAGCAGCGGATGGACAGGGGATAATGAGCAGTTCTTC. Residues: CASSGWTGDNEQFF.

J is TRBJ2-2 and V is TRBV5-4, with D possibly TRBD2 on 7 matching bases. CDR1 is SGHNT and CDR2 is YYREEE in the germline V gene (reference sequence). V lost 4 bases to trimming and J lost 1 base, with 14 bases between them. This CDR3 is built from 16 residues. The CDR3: CASSLGLGGNTGELFF. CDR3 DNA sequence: TGTGCCAGCAGCCTCGGACTAGGGGGGAACACCGGGGAGCTGTTTTTT.

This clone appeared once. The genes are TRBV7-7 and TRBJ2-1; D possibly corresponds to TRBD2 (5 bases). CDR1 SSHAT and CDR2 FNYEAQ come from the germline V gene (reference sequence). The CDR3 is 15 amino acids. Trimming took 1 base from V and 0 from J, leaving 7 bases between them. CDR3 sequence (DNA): TGTGCCAGCAGCTTAGAACGGGGCTCCTACAATGAGCAGTTCTTC. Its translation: CASSLERGSYNEQFF.

The CDR3 is CASSLASVGGPETDTQYF. CDR3 bases: TGTGCCAGCAGCTTAGCTTCGGTGGGAGGGCCTGAGACAGATACGCAGTATTTT. The rearrangement uses TRBV7-9 and TRBJ2-3; 7 bases line up with TRBD2. Germline V CDR1 and CDR2: SEHNR, FQNEAQ (reference sequence). V was pared by 0 bases and J by 3 bases, with 12 bases of the junction left unmatched. CDR3 length equals 18 residues. Full variable domain (outside the CDR3, taken from reference TRBV7-9 and TRBJ2-3): DTGVSQNPRHKITKRGQNVTFRCDPISEHNRLYWYRQTLGQGPEFLTYFQNEAQLEKSRLLSDRFSAERPKGSFSTLEIQRTEQGDSAMYLCASSLASVGGPETDTQYFGPGTRLTVL.

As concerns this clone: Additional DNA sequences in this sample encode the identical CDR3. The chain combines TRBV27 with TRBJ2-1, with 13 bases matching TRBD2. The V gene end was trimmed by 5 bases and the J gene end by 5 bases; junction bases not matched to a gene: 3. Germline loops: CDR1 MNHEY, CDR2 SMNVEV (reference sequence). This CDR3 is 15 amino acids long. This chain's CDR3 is CASSLGTSGNNEQFF. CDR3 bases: TGTGCCAGCAGTCTCGGGACTAGCGGGAACAATGAGCAGTTCTTC.

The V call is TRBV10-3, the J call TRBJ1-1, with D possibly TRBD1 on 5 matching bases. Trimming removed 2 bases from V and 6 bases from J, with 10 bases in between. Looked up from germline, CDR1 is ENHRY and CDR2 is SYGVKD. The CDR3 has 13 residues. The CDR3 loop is CAISEETAAEAFF. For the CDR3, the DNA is TGTGCCATCAGTGAGGAGACAGCAGCTGAAGCTTTCTTT.

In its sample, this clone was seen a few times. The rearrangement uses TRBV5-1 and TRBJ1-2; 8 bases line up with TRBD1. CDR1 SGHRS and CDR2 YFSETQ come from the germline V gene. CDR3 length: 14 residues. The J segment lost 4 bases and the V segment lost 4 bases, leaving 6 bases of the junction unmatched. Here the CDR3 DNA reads TGCGCCAGCAGCGGGCAGGGGGCCGCCTATGGCTACACCTTC. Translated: CASSGQGAAYGYTF. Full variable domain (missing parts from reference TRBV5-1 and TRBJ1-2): KAGVTQTPRYLIKTRGQQVTLSCSPISGHRSVSWYQQTPGQGLQFLFEYFSETQRNKGNFPGRFSGRQFSNSRSEMNVSTLELGDSALYLCASSGQGAAYGYTFGSGTRLTVV.

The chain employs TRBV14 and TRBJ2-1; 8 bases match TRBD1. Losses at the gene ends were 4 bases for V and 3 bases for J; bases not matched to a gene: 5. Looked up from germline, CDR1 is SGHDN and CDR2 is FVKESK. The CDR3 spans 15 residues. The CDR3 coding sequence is TGTGCCAGCAGCCGAACAGGGGGATTCTACAATGAGCAGTTCTTC. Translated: CASSRTGGFYNEQFF.

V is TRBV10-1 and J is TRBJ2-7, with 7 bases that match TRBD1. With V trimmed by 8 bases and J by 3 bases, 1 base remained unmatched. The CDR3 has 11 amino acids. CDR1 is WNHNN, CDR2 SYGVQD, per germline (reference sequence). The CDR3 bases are TGCGCCAGCGGGGACAGCTACGAGCAGTACTTC. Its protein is CASGDSYEQYF.

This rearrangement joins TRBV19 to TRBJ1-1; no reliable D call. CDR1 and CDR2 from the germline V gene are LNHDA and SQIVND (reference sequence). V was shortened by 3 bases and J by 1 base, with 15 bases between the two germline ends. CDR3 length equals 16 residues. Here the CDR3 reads CASSIGRRTRNTEAFF. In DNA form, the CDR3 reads TGTGCCAGTAGTATTGGTAGGAGGACGAGGAACACTGAAGCTTTCTTT.

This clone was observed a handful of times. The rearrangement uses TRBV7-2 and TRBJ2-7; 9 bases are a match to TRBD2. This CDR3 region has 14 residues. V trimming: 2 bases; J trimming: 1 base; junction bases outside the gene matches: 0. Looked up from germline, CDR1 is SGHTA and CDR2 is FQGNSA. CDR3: CASSLTSGSYEQYF. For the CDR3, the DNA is TGTGCCAGCAGCTTAACTAGCGGGTCCTACGAGCAGTACTTC. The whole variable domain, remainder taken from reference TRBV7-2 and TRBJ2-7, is GAGVSQSPSNKVTEKGKDVELRCDPISGHTALYWYRQSLGQGLEFLIYFQGNSAPDKSGLPSDRFSAERTGGSVSTLTIQRTQQEDSAVYLCASSLTSGSYEQYFGPGTRLTVT.

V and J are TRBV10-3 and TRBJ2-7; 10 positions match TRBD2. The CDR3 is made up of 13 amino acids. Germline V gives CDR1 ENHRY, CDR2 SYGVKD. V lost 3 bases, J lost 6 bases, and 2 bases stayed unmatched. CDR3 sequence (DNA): TGTGCCATCAGTGATCGGACTAGCGGCGAGCAGTACTTC. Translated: CAISDRTSGEQYF.

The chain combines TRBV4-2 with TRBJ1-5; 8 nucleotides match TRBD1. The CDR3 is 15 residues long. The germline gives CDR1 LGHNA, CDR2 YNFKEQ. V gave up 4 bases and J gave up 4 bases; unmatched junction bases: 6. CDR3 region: CASSPDRVNNQPQHF. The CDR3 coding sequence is TGTGCCAGCAGCCCGGACAGGGTAAATAATCAGCCCCAGCATTTT.

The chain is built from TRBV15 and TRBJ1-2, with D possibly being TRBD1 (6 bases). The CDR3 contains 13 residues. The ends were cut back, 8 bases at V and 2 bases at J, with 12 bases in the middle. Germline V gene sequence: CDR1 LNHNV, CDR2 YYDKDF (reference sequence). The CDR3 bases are TGTGCCACCCGGCAGGGGCCAAACTATGGCTACACCTTC. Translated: CATRQGPNYGYTF.

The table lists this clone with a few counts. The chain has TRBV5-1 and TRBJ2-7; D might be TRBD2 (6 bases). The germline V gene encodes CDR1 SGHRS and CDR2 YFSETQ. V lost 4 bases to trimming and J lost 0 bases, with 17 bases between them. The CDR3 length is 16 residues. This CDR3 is CASSPIGGTFSYEQYF. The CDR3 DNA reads TGCGCCAGCAGCCCCATCGGCGGGACGTTCTCCTACGAGCAGTACTTC.

CDR3 coding DNA: TGTGCCAGCAGCCATATACGCGGAACGGGGAGAGATTACGGCTACACCTTC. Translating it yields CASSHIRGTGRDYGYTF. V is TRBV7-6 and J is TRBJ1-2, with D uncertain. The CDR3 is 17 residues long. Germline CDR1 and CDR2: SGHVS and FNYEAQ. Trimming shortened V by 5 bases and J by 8 bases, and 27 bases separated the two germline ends. The variable domain in full, completed from reference TRBV7-6 and TRBJ1-2, reads GAGVSQSPRYKVTKRGQDVALRCDPISGHVSLYWYRQALGQGPEFLTYFNYEAQQDKSGLPNDRFSAERPEGSISTLTIQRTEQRDSAMYRCASSHIRGTGRDYGYTFGSGTRLTVV.

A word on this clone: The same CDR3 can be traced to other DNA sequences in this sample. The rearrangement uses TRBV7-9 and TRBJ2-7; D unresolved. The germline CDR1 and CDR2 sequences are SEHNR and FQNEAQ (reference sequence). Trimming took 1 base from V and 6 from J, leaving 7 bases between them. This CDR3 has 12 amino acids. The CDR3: CASSLESGEQYF. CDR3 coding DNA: TGTGCCAGCAGCTTAGAATCCGGCGAGCAGTACTTC.

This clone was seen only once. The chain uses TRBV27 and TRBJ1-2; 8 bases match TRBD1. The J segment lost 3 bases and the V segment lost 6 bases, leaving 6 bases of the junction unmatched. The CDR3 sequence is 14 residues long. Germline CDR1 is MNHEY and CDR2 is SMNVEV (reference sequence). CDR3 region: CASRENRGYYGYTF. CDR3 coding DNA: TGTGCCAGCAGAGAAAACAGGGGGTACTATGGCTACACCTTC.

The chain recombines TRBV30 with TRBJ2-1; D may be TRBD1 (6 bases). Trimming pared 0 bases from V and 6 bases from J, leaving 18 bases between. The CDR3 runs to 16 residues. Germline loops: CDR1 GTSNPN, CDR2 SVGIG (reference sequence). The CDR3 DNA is TGTGCCTGGAGTGTACCACGTAGGGGGACCCGCAATGAGCAGTTCTTC. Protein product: CAWSVPRRGTRNEQFF.

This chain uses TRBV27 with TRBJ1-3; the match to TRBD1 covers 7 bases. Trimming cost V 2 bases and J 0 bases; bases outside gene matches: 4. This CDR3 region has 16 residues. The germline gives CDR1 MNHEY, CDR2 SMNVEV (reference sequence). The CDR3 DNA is TGTGCCAGCAGTTTAAGGGGGCCTACCTCTGGAAACACCATATATTTT. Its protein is CASSLRGPTSGNTIYF.

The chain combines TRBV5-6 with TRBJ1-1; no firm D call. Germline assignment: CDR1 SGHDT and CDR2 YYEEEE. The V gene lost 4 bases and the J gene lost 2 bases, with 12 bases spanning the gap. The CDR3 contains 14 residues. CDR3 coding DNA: TGTGCCAGCAGCCCGGAGGCAGAAAACACTGAAGCTTTCTTT. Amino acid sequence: CASSPEAENTEAFF.

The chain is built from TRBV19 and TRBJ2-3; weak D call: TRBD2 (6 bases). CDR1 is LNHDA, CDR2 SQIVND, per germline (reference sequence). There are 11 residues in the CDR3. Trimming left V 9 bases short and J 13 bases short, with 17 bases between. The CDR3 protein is CASGSPGLEYF. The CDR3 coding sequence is TGTGCCAGCGGTAGTCCGGGACTTGAGTATTTT.

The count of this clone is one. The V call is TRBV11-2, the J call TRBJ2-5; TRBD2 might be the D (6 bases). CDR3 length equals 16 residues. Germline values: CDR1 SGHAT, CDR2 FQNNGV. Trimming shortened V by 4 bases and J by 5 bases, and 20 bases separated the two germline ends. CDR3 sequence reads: CASSSSQRGTLETQYF. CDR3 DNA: TGTGCCAGCAGCTCCTCCCAACGCGGGACCCTGGAGACCCAGTACTTC.

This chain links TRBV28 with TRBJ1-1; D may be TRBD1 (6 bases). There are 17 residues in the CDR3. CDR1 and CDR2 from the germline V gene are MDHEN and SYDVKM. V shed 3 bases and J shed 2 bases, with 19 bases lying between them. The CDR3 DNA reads TGTGCCAGCAGTTTTAGATTAAGTCAGGGGACCAACACTGAAGCTTTCTTT. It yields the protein CASSFRLSQGTNTEAFF.

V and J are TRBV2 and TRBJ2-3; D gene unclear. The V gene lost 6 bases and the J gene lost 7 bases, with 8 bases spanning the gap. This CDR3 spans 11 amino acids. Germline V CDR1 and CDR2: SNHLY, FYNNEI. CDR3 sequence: CASSINYTQYF. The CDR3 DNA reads TGTGCCAGCAGCATTAACTATACGCAGTATTTT.

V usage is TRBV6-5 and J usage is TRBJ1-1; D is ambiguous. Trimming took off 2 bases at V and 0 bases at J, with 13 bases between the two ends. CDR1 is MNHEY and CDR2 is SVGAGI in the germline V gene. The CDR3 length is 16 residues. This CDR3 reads CASSYESFTLNTEAFF. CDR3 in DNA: TGTGCCAGCAGTTACGAATCCTTCACATTGAACACTGAAGCTTTCTTT.

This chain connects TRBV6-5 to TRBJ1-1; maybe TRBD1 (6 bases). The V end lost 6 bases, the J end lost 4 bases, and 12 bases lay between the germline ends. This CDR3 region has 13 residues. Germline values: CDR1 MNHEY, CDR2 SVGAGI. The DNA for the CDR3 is TGTGCCAGCAGACAGGGTGCGTTCACTGAAGCTTTCTTT. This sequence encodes CASRQGAFTEAFF.

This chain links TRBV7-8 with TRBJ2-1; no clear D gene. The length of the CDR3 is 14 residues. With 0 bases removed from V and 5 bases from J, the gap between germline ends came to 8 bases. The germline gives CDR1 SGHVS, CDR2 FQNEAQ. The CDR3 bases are TGTGCCAGCAGCTTAGCTGGAGCCAACAATGAGCAGTTCTTC. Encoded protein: CASSLAGANNEQFF.

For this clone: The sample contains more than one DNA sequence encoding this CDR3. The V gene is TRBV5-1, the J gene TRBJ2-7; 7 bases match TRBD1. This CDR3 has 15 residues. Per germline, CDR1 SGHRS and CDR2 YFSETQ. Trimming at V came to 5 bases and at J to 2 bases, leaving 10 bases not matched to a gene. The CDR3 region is CASRADRTGAYEQYF. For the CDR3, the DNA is TGCGCCAGCAGAGCGGACCGAACAGGGGCCTACGAGCAGTACTTC.

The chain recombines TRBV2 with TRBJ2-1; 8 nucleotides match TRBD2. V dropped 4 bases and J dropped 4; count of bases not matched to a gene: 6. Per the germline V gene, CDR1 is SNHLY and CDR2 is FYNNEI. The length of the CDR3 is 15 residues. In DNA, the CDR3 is TGTGCCAGCAGTGTTACGGGAGGGGGGTACAATGAGCAGTTCTTC. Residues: CASSVTGGGYNEQFF.

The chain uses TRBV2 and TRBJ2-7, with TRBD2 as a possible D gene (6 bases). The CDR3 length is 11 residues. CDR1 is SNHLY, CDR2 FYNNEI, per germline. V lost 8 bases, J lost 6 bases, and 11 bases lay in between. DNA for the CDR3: TGTGCCAGCTTGGAGGGCTCCGAGCAGTACTTC. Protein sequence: CASLEGSEQYF.

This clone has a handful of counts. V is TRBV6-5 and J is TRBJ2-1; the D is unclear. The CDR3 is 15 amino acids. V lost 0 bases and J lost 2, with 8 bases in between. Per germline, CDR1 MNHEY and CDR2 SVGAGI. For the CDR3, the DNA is TGTGCCAGCAGTTACTCTGGCGGCCCCTACAATGAGCAGTTCTTC. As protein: CASSYSGGPYNEQFF.